Below, one TCR beta chain is given with its context. This sample is part of a study of blood T cell repertoires in COVID-19. In the study overall: In each case, the material was cDNA or gDNA derived from T cells, B-cell-depleted T cells, or PBMCs.

Germline CDR1 SGHRS, CDR2 YFSETQ. The CDR3 runs 13 residues. V was shortened by 4 bases and J by 8 bases, with 12 bases between the two germline ends. Original data processing: Reference gene primers were amplified, and this amplification served to estimate nucleated cell counts. This table comes from immunoSEQ multiplex PCR, and its TCRdb copy is limited to in-frame clones, with some not included. The D gene and trimming were derived from the DNA, and the V and J assignments and clone size from that table. The profile shows 280,000 or so clones, roughly 86% of them singletons. The clonotype originates from a woman aged 45 to 65 who had been exposed to COVID-19. Sequenced: PBMCs or T cells enriched from blood (not recorded which). The chain combines TRBV5-1 with TRBJ1-4; tentative D call: TRBD1 (6 bases). CDR3 sequence reads: CASSPGGGEKLFF. CDR3 DNA: TGCGCCAGCAGCCCGGGGGGGGGCGAAAAACTGTTTTTT.